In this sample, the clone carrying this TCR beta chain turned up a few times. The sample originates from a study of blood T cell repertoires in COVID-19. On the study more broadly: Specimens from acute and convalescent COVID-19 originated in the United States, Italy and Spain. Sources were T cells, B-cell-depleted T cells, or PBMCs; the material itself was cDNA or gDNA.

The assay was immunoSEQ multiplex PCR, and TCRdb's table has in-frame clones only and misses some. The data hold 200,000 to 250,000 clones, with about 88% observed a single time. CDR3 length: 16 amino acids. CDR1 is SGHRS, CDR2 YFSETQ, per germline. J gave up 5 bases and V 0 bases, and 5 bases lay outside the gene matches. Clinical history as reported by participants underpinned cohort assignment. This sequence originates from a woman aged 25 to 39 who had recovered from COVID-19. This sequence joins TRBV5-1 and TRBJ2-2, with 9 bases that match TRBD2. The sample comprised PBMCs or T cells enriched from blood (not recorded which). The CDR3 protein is CASSLGGLAGTGELFF. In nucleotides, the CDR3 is TGCGCCAGCAGCTTGGGGGGACTAGCTGGGACCGGGGAGCTGTTTTTT.